Listed here are 24 T cell receptor beta chains from one sample, sequenced in a study of T-cell memory formation after mild COVID-19. Via MiXCR, TCRdb re-called the 5' RACE reads, giving one row per CDR3 protein. This sample has a few hundred thousand distinct CDR3 sequences, with 16% found just once. The sequenced sample was PBMCs or a T cell subset sorted from them (not recorded which). All receptors come from a man aged 18 to 35 who had mild COVID-19 (a few samples of this study predate the infection). Cell type and time point are not known.

This clonotype was seen only a few times. The chain recombines TRBV6-5 with TRBJ2-6, with no clear D. Germline V lookup: CDR1 MNHEY, CDR2 SVGAGI. V gave up 0 bases and J gave up 0 bases, with 15 bases separating them. The CDR3 extends over 19 amino acids. The CDR3 DNA reads TGTGCCAGCAGTTACTCCCGCCCGGGTGTCCCCTCTGGGGCCAACGTCCTGACTTTC. This encodes CASSYSRPGVPSGANVLTF.

V usage is TRBV6-2 or TRBV6-3 and J usage is TRBJ2-2; 9 positions match TRBD1. Trimming took 4 bases from V and 6 from J; bases not matched to a gene: 21. The CDR3 is made up of 20 amino acids. From germline, CDR1 is MNHEY and CDR2 SVGEGT. CDR3 sequence reads: CASSSPPGQGRRGAAGELFF. DNA of the CDR3: TGTGCCAGCAGTTCACCCCCGGGACAGGGCAGAAGGGGTGCGGCCGGGGAGCTGTTTTTT.

The V and J genes are TRBV4-3 and TRBJ2-3; D perhaps matches TRBD1 (6 bases). V shed 0 bases and J shed 2 bases, with 30 bases lying between them. Germline V gene lookup returns CDR1 LGHNA and CDR2 YSLEER. This CDR3 contains 22 residues. The CDR3 here is CASSQDLRDKTEYGKATDTQYF. In DNA form, the CDR3 reads TGCGCCAGCAGCCAAGATCTAAGGGACAAGACTGAGTATGGGAAGGCCACAGATACGCAGTATTTT.

This clonotype was observed a handful of times. The chain links TRBV6-5 to TRBJ2-4; perhaps TRBD1 as D (5 bases). Trimming took off 0 bases at V and 8 bases at J, with 11 bases between the two ends. The germline gives CDR1 MNHEY, CDR2 SVGAGI. The CDR3 totals 14 residues. CDR3 DNA sequence: TGTGCCAGCAGTTACTCGGCAGGGTTGGACATTCAGTACTTC. This translates into CASSYSAGLDIQYF.

There are a few counts of this clonotype. The chain employs TRBV6-5 and TRBJ1-4; D is ambiguous. This CDR3 has 13 residues. The germline gives CDR1 MNHEY, CDR2 SVGAGI. Trimming stripped 0 bases from V and 8 bases from J, with 7 bases between. Written as DNA, the CDR3 is TGTGCCAGCAGTTACTCGAGTAAGGAAAAACTGTTTTTT. Translated: CASSYSSKEKLFF.

V usage is TRBV5-1 and J usage is TRBJ1-2; tentatively, D is TRBD1 (6 bases). Between the trimmed V and J ends, which lost 0 bases and 2 bases, there was a span of 32 bases. Germline CDR1 reads SGHRS; CDR2 reads YFSETQ. The CDR3 runs to 22 residues. Here the CDR3 DNA reads TGCGCCAGCAGCTTGGCGTTCGCGTCGTACAGGGTGAATCCCGACCTGAACTATGGCTACACCTTC. This sequence encodes CASSLAFASYRVNPDLNYGYTF.

This chain links TRBV6-5 with TRBJ1-2; D gene uncertain. V was clipped by 3 bases and J by 8 bases, with 13 bases between them. This CDR3 spans 13 amino acids. Germline values: CDR1 MNHEY, CDR2 SVGAGI. DNA for the CDR3: TGTGCCAGCAGTTATCGCCGTGGAGCCGGCTACACCTTC. This translates into CASSYRRGAGYTF.

The chain has TRBV5-4 and TRBJ1-2, with a weak D call TRBD1 (5 bases). This CDR3 has 14 residues. The ends were cut back, 0 bases at V and 3 bases at J, with 9 bases in the middle. CDR1 and CDR2 (germline): SGHNT, YYREEE (reference sequence). The CDR3: CASSLAGTDYGYTF. DNA for the CDR3: TGTGCCAGCAGCTTGGCCGGGACCGACTATGGCTACACCTTC.

This sequence joins TRBV6-6 and TRBJ2-3; 14 positions match TRBD2. V lost 5 bases, J lost 8 bases, and 3 bases stayed unmatched. The CDR3 totals 14 residues. In germline, CDR1 is MNHNY, CDR2 SVGAGI (reference sequence). The CDR3 loop reads CASSPGTSGGTQYF. DNA of the CDR3: TGTGCCAGCAGTCCCGGGACTAGCGGGGGTACGCAGTATTTT.

The chain is built from TRBV7-3 and TRBJ2-5; D gene unclear. The CDR3 has 13 residues. V lost 0 bases to trimming and J lost 4 bases, with 6 bases between them. Germline V gene lookup returns CDR1 SGHTA and CDR2 FQGTGA. The CDR3 here is CASSLTQAETQYF. Here the CDR3 DNA reads TGTGCCAGCAGCTTAACGCAGGCAGAGACCCAGTACTTC.

In this sample, this clonotype turned up once. This chain connects TRBV5-1 to TRBJ1-2; 9 bases map to TRBD1. CDR3 length: 14 residues. V dropped 0 bases and J dropped 7; count of bases not matched to a gene: 4. From germline, CDR1 is SGHRS and CDR2 YFSETQ. This CDR3 reads CASSLGTGVFGYTF. The CDR3 DNA reads TGCGCCAGCAGCTTGGGGACAGGGGTCTTTGGCTACACCTTC.

This clonotype was seen a few times. The J gene is TRBJ2-7, the V gene TRBV29-1; TRBD1 agrees at 10 bases. The J segment lost 3 bases and the V segment lost 8 bases, leaving 1 base of the junction unmatched. The CDR3 has 11 residues. Germline CDR1 is SQVTM and CDR2 is ANQGSEA. CDR3 residues: CSRDRGYEQYV. CDR3 in DNA: TGCAGCCGGGACAGGGGCTACGAGCAGTACGTC.

In regard to this clonotype: Since a much larger clone is just one base distant, this may be a read error. The J gene is TRBJ2-2, the V gene TRBV9; D gene unclear. The germline CDR1 and CDR2 sequences are SGDLS and YYNGEE. V was shortened by 1 base and J by 1 base, with 2 bases between the two germline ends. The CDR3 totals 13 residues. The CDR3 region is CASSVQNTGELFF. The CDR3 DNA follows: TGTGCCAGCAGCGTACAGAACACCGGGGAGCTGTTTTTT.

This rearrangement joins TRBV6-6 to TRBJ1-5; no firm D call. The CDR3 consists of 15 residues. The germline V gene has CDR1 MNHNY and CDR2 SVGAGI (reference sequence). Trimming cost V 3 bases and J 3 bases, with 12 bases left between them. The CDR3 DNA sequence: TGTGCCAGCAGTTATGCTGAGAACTCCAATCAGCCCCAGCATTTT. Translated: CASSYAENSNQPQHF.

The chain couples TRBV20-1 to TRBJ1-2; D is unclear. Deletions cut 1 base from V and 3 bases from J, with 12 bases between. The CDR3 covers 14 residues. Per germline, CDR1 DFQATT and CDR2 SNEGSKA (reference sequence). CDR3 nucleotides: TGCAGTGCTAGAGCCCCCATCGGGGACTATGGCTACACCTTC. The encoded protein is CSARAPIGDYGYTF.

This clonotype was counted between two and nine times. This sequence joins TRBV2 and TRBJ1-3; possibly TRBD1 for D (6 bases). Between the trimmed V and J ends, which lost 8 bases and 4 bases, there was a span of 12 bases. There are 13 residues in the CDR3. Germline-derived CDR1 and CDR2 are SNHLY and FYNNEI. The DNA for the CDR3 is TGTGCCAGCCGTGGGGGGCACGGAAACACCATATATTTT. Residues: CASRGGHGNTIYF. The full variable domain, rest sourced from reference TRBV2 and TRBJ1-3, is EPEVTQTPSHQVTQMGQEVILRCVPISNHLYFYWYRQILGQKVEFLVSFYNNEISEKSEIFDDQFSVERPDGSNFTLKIRSTKLEDSAMYFCASRGGHGNTIYFGEGSWLTVV.

The CDR3 coding sequence is TGTGCCAGCAGTGAATCTCGAGGGACGGGAGCTAACTATGGCTACACCTTC. As protein: CASSESRGTGANYGYTF. The V gene is TRBV25-1, the J gene TRBJ1-2, with D possibly TRBD1 on 5 matching bases. V lost 1 base and J lost 0, with 15 bases in between. The CDR3 length is 17 residues. Germline CDR1 reads MGHDK; CDR2 reads SYGVNS.

This clonotype was detected a few times. The chain employs TRBV7-2 and TRBJ1-1; D remains ambiguous. CDR3 size: 17 residues. Germline V gene lookup returns CDR1 SGHTA and CDR2 FQGNSA. Trimming took 4 bases from V and 1 from J, leaving 19 bases between them. CDR3 nucleotides: TGTGCCAGCAGCTCAGGCTTGGGGTACGCAGGGAACACTGAAGCTTTCTTT. The encoded protein is CASSSGLGYAGNTEAFF.

The J gene is TRBJ2-7, the V gene TRBV7-8; D may be TRBD1 or TRBD2 (5 bases each). The CDR3 totals 14 residues. Germline V CDR1 and CDR2: SGHVS, FQNEAQ. V lost 1 base, J lost 5 bases, and 12 bases lay in between. CDR3 sequence reads: CASSLVPGTDEQYF. In nucleotides, the CDR3 is TGTGCCAGCAGCTTAGTCCCAGGGACCGACGAGCAGTACTTC.

The V and J genes are TRBV7-2 and TRBJ1-1; D uncertain. The germline gives CDR1 SGHTA, CDR2 FQGNSA. Trimming pared 3 bases from V and 7 bases from J, leaving 12 bases between. This CDR3 contains 13 residues. In nucleotides, the CDR3 is TGTGCCAGCAGCTTCCAGGAAGGATTTGAAGCTTTCTTT. Residues: CASSFQEGFEAFF.

This sequence joins TRBV5-1 and TRBJ2-5, with D unclear. Germline CDR1 is SGHRS and CDR2 is YFSETQ. The CDR3 covers 12 residues. The V gene lost 4 bases and the J gene lost 5 bases, with 9 bases spanning the gap. CDR3: CASSAVRETQYF. The CDR3 DNA is TGCGCCAGCAGCGCAGTCCGGGAGACCCAGTACTTC.

This chain connects TRBV27 to TRBJ2-2, with D hard to call. The CDR3 consists of 14 residues. V lost 7 bases and J lost 1, with 10 bases in between. Germline V gene lookup returns CDR1 MNHEY and CDR2 SMNVEV (reference sequence). The CDR3 is CASTSWLNTGELFF. CDR3 coding DNA: TGTGCCAGCACCTCCTGGCTGAACACCGGGGAGCTGTTTTTT.

A few counts support this clonotype. The chain employs TRBV5-1 and TRBJ2-3, with 7 positions matching TRBD2. The V gene's germline CDR1 is SGHRS and CDR2 YFSETQ. The CDR3 runs to 15 residues. V lost 2 bases, J lost 1 base, and 4 bases stayed unmatched. CDR3: CASSFAGVGTDTQYF. The CDR3 region has the DNA TGCGCCAGCAGCTTCGCGGGGGTCGGCACAGATACGCAGTATTTT.

This clonotype was found a few times. This chain connects TRBV7-8 to TRBJ2-3; D remains ambiguous. CDR3 length: 13 residues. Trimming stripped 5 bases from V and 3 bases from J, with 9 bases between. CDR1 is SGHVS and CDR2 is FQNEAQ in the germline V gene. The CDR3: CASSGTRTDTQYF. In nucleotides, the CDR3 is TGTGCCAGCAGCGGAACAAGAACAGATACGCAGTATTTT.